This T cell receptor (beta chain) was identified in a study of T cell repertoires in cytomegalovirus infection. V dropped 4 bases and J dropped 2; count of bases not matched to a gene: 6. Germline CDR1 is SGHRS and CDR2 is YFSETQ. This CDR3 region has 16 residues. TCRdb re-derived calls from the reads in MiXCR, one entry per CDR3 protein. The sample lists about 450,000 distinct CDR3 sequences, roughly 31% occurring once. V usage is TRBV5-1 and J usage is TRBJ2-2; 9 bases match TRBD1. This TCR came from a human donor in good health (CMV status not recorded). Some clones in this sample may be carry-over from other donors' samples. Specimen: PBMCs. Here the CDR3 DNA reads TGCGCCAGCAGCCTACGGACAGGGGCTAACACCGGGGAGCTGTTTTTT. It is translated as CASSLRTGANTGELFF. Variable domain in full (rest from reference TRBV5-1 and TRBJ2-2): KAGVTQTPRYLIKTRGQQVTLSCSPISGHRSVSWYQQTPGQGLQFLFEYFSETQRNKGNFPGRFSGRQFSNSRSEMNVSTLELGDSALYLCASSLRTGANTGELFFGEGSRLTVL.